These 5 T cell receptor beta chains were sequenced from one sample in a study of blood T cell repertoires in COVID-19. TCRdb's table, derived via immunoSEQ multiplex PCR, lists solely in-frame clones and lacks some. The sample lists 270,000 or so clones; around 82% were seen once. Sequencing was done on a sample of peripheral blood. These receptors originate from a human donor in a cohort sampled during active COVID-19.

The rearrangement links TRBV18 to TRBJ1-6; possible D gene TRBD1, 6 bases. V was cut by 5 bases and J by 8 bases, with 13 bases left in between. Germline CDR1 is KGHSH and CDR2 is LQKENI. There are 14 residues in the CDR3. CDR3 coding DNA: TGTGCCAGCTCAGTTGACAGGCGTCATTCACCCCTCCACTTT. It specifies CASSVDRRHSPLHF.

The table lists this clone with a few counts. The genes are TRBV19 and TRBJ1-5; possibly TRBD1 for D (5 bases). The CDR3 spans 13 residues. Trimming took off 4 bases at V and 7 bases at J, with 11 bases between the two ends. From germline, CDR1 is LNHDA and CDR2 SQIVND (reference sequence). The CDR3 is CASSRGVDQPQHF. The DNA of the CDR3 is TGTGCCAGTAGTAGGGGGGTCGACCAGCCCCAGCATTTT.

The gene calls are TRBV5-1 and TRBJ1-1; 9 nucleotides match TRBD1. The germline V gene encodes CDR1 SGHRS and CDR2 YFSETQ. The ends lost 3 bases at V and 4 bases at J; junction bases unmatched: 13. This CDR3 spans 17 amino acids. CDR3 loop: CASSWRRGTGSGTEAFF. CDR3 nucleotide sequence: TGCGCCAGCAGCTGGAGACGCGGGACAGGGTCGGGCACTGAAGCTTTCTTT.

This chain uses TRBV10-2 with TRBJ2-2; a weak D match, TRBD1 (6 bases). V lost 7 bases and J lost 0, with 9 bases in between. Germline loops: CDR1 WSHSY, CDR2 SAAADI. The CDR3 totals 14 residues. CDR3 in amino acids: CASIQGSNTGELFF. CDR3 bases: TGCGCCAGCATTCAGGGGTCGAACACCGGGGAGCTGTTTTTT.

This sequence joins TRBV25-1 and TRBJ1-6, with 10 bases matching TRBD1. CDR3 size: 16 residues. In germline, CDR1 is MGHDK, CDR2 SYGVNS. The J segment lost 6 bases and the V segment lost 8 bases, leaving 10 bases of the junction unmatched. CDR3 sequence: CASSSGQGTFNSPLHF. The CDR3 nucleotides read TGTGCCAGCTCCTCGGGACAGGGGACCTTTAATTCACCCCTCCACTTT.